One and the same sample provided the 7 T cell receptor beta chains below, sequenced in a study of T cell repertoires in cytomegalovirus infection (dated by TCRdb to between 2019 and 2020). Instrument on record: Illumina HiSeq 1500. In TCRdb, the public reads were trimmed at Q25 with fastp and aligned with MiXCR, with productive beta chains retained. Every distinct CDR3 protein forms one entry, paired with its most common genes and DNA. Recorded for this sample are 62,000 or so distinct CDR3 sequences; roughly 21% of them occurred a single time. The ten most abundant clones make up 73% of the sample. The intended sense of this specimen's treatment or condition label: in vitro stimulation with specific CMV peptide epitopes to enrich CMV-specific T cells. The antigens these receptors bind are not known. The specimen comprised CD8+ T cells from cultured PBMCs, sampled from culture after CMV antigen stimulation. These receptors were taken from a human donor in good health (CMV status not recorded). Some clones in this sample may be carry-over from other donors' samples.

In its sample, this clonotype was seen many times. The V gene is TRBV7-2, the J gene TRBJ2-4; maybe TRBD2 (5 bases). This CDR3 region has 18 residues. Germline V lookup: CDR1 SGHTA, CDR2 FQGNSA. The V end was cut by 5 bases, the J end by 0 bases, with 20 bases between. CDR3 nucleotides: TGTGCCAGCAGCCCGGGTGAGGGATCGACACTAGCCAAAAACATTCAGTACTTC. This translates into CASSPGEGSTLAKNIQYF.

In nucleotides, the CDR3 is TGTGCCAGCAGTTTAGGTTGGGACAGATCCTACGAGCAGTACTTC. Residues: CASSLGWDRSYEQYF. The rearrangement links TRBV12-3 or TRBV12-4 to TRBJ2-7; 7 nucleotides align to TRBD1. Trimming took 1 base from V and 1 from J; bases not matched to a gene: 4. CDR3 length: 15 amino acids.

The chain has TRBV2 and TRBJ1-5, with 7 bases aligning to TRBD1. Per the germline V gene, CDR1 is SNHLY and CDR2 is FYNNEI. Trimming removed 9 bases from V and 0 bases from J; junction bases left unmatched: 8. The CDR3 totals 15 residues. DNA for the CDR3: TGTGCCAGTACTTGGACAGGAGATAGCAATCAGCCCCAGCATTTT. Amino acid sequence: CASTWTGDSNQPQHF.

The genes are TRBV5-6 and TRBJ1-5, with a weak D call TRBD1 (5 bases). Trimming removed 4 bases from V and 3 bases from J, with 11 bases in between. There are 14 residues in the CDR3. The V gene's germline CDR1 is SGHDT and CDR2 YYEEEE. In nucleotides, the CDR3 is TGTGCCAGCAGCACTGACAGATACAATCAGCCCCAGCATTTT. This codes for CASSTDRYNQPQHF.

This clonotype was counted only a few times. The chain joins TRBV7-8 to TRBJ2-7, with 8 bases identical to TRBD1. The CDR3 loop spans 14 amino acids. Looked up from germline, CDR1 is SGHVS and CDR2 is FQNEAQ. Unmatched junction bases numbered 1, after V lost 1 base and J lost 2 bases. The CDR3 loop reads CASSLGTGTYEQYF. CDR3 DNA sequence: TGTGCCAGCAGCTTAGGGACAGGGACCTACGAGCAGTACTTC.

CDR3 loop: CASSLGWELPTSEQYV. The CDR3 DNA follows: TGTGCCAGCAGCTTAGGTTGGGAACTTCCTACTAGCGAGCAGTACGTC. The chain carries TRBV7-8 and TRBJ2-7; TRBD2 might be the D (5 bases). The length of the CDR3 is 16 residues. Germline V gene data show CDR1 as SGHVS and CDR2 as FQNEAQ. Between the trimmed V and J ends, which lost 1 base and 6 bases, there was a span of 19 bases.

This chain uses TRBV14 with TRBJ1-1; D uncertain. The germline V gene encodes CDR1 SGHDN and CDR2 FVKESK. CDR3 size: 11 residues. V lost 6 bases to trimming and J lost 6 bases, with 8 bases between them. CDR3 coding DNA: TGTGCCAGCAGTCACGGGTCTGAAGCTTTCTTT. Its protein product is CASSHGSEAFF.